Below are 19 T cell receptor beta chains sequenced from a single sample in a study of blood T cell repertoires in COVID-19 (dated by TCRdb to about 2020). Libraries were built with the immunoSEQ multiplex PCR assay. As stored in TCRdb, this immuneACCESS dataset retains in-frame rearrangements with V and J assigned. A fraction of the clones does not appear; measured against another copy, unresolved V genes explain less than half of the discrepancy, and the remainder lacks a known reason. The sample table contains around 300,000 clones; only one count was recorded for approximately 90% of them. The ten largest make up approximately 6% of the sample. Material for sequencing was peripheral blood. These receptors were obtained from a woman in her 50s with COVID-19, enrolled during active disease.

J is TRBJ2-7 and V is TRBV21-1; no check of the table's D call, TRBD2, against the DNA was made. TRBV21-1 is a pseudogene segment. The CDR3 consists of 15 residues. The CDR3 spells CASSKIAGGPHEQYF. In DNA form, the CDR3 reads TGTGCCAGCAGCAAAATTGCGGGAGGGCCCCACGAGCAGTACTTC.

The CDR3 nucleotides read TGTGCCAGCAGCTCTAGCAGGAGGGAGCTGTTTTTT. This codes for CASSSSRRELFF. The chain carries TRBV11-3 and TRBJ2-2; TRBD2 is a possible D gene (5 bases). The germline V and J ends were trimmed by 4 bases and 9 bases, with 9 bases remaining between them. Germline CDR1 is SGHNT and CDR2 is YENEEA. The CDR3 loop spans 12 amino acids.

V and J are TRBV14 and TRBJ2-2; 14 positions agree with TRBD2. Per the germline V gene, CDR1 is SGHDN and CDR2 is FVKESK. V dropped 3 bases and J dropped 3; count of bases not matched to a gene: 3. The CDR3 is made up of 17 amino acids. CDR3 in amino acids: CASSQPGLAGDTGELFF. CDR3 nucleotide sequence: TGTGCCAGCAGCCAGCCGGGACTAGCGGGAGACACCGGGGAGCTGTTTTTT.

The chain carries TRBV19 and TRBJ1-4; D perhaps matches TRBD1 (5 bases). The CDR3 covers 13 residues. CDR1 is LNHDA, CDR2 SQIVND, per germline (reference sequence). The V end lost 3 bases, the J end lost 7 bases, and 9 bases lay between the germline ends. The CDR3 nucleotides read TGTGCCAGTAGTATGATAGGGGCTGAAAAACTGTTTTTT. Its protein product is CASSMIGAEKLFF.

The chain has TRBV15 and TRBJ1-5; TRBD1 aligns across 7 bases. The germline V gene has CDR1 LNHNV and CDR2 YYDKDF (reference sequence). V dropped 0 bases and J dropped 4; count of bases not matched to a gene: 9. The CDR3 runs 17 residues. This CDR3 is CATSRDMRSRGNQPQHF. For the CDR3, the DNA is TGTGCCACCAGCAGAGATATGAGGAGCAGGGGGAATCAGCCCCAGCATTTT.

The chain links TRBV10-3 to TRBJ2-1; D remains ambiguous. The CDR3 consists of 16 residues. Germline CDR1 and CDR2: ENHRY and SYGVKD. The ends were cut back, 6 bases at V and 1 base at J, with 16 bases in the middle. As DNA, the CDR3 is TGTGCCATCAGCGACCAGACGGCGGAATCCTACAATGAGCAGTTCTTC. The encoded protein is CAISDQTAESYNEQFF.

This clone was counted once. V is TRBV5-8 and J is TRBJ1-1; no clear D gene. V was clipped by 4 bases and J by 2 bases, with 15 bases between them. The CDR3 length is 15 residues. Germline CDR1 reads SGHTS; CDR2 reads YDEGEE. The CDR3 bases are TGTGCCAGCAGCACCCTACCGCGAAGTAACACTGAAGCTTTCTTT. Translated: CASSTLPRSNTEAFF.

The V and J genes are TRBV7-8 and TRBJ2-1, with D possibly matching TRBD2 (6 bases). Germline V gene data show CDR1 as SGHVS and CDR2 as FQNEAQ. This CDR3 spans 16 amino acids. The V and J ends lost 1 base and 6 bases respectively, with 16 bases between them. The CDR3 coding sequence is TGTGCCAGCAGCTTAGAATTTTTACTAGCTGGCAATGAGCAGTTCTTC. Protein: CASSLEFLLAGNEQFF.

V gene TRBV15 combines with J gene TRBJ2-1; 9 nucleotides line up with TRBD1. V was pared by 1 base and J by 9 bases, with 16 bases of the junction left unmatched. Germline lookup yields CDR1 LNHNV and CDR2 YYDKDF (reference sequence). This CDR3 contains 18 residues. In DNA, the CDR3 is TGTGCCACCAGCAGAGCTAACCCGGGACAGGGTGGTGGGGGTGAGCAGTTCTTC. This sequence encodes CATSRANPGQGGGGEQFF.

The chain couples TRBV7-2 to TRBJ2-1; 8 bases agree with TRBD1. The CDR3 loop spans 14 amino acids. The V and J ends lost 2 bases and 7 bases, in that order; junction bases with no gene match: 4. Germline CDR1 SGHTA, CDR2 FQGNSA. The CDR3: CASSLQQGANEQFF. The CDR3, as DNA: TGTGCCAGCAGCTTACAGCAGGGGGCGAATGAGCAGTTCTTC.

The chain has TRBV30 and TRBJ2-7; no reliable D call. The CDR3 consists of 14 residues. V lost 1 base, J lost 1 base, and 11 bases lay in between. The germline V gene has CDR1 GTSNPN and CDR2 SVGIG (reference sequence). Here the CDR3 reads CAWSGHTFSYEQYF. Written as DNA, the CDR3 is TGTGCCTGGAGTGGACATACCTTTTCCTACGAGCAGTACTTC.

Of note for this clone: Mismatch with germline at one junction end may stem from a read error. This chain connects TRBV14 to TRBJ2-3; D possibly corresponds to TRBD2 (5 bases). Germline V lookup: CDR1 SGHDN, CDR2 FVKESK. The CDR3 loop spans 15 amino acids. The CDR3 protein is CASRQAHGVTDTQYF. CDR3 nucleotides: TGTGCCAGCAGGCAAGCCCACGGGGTTACGGATACGCAGTATTTT.

This clone has just one count. The chain is built from TRBV18 and TRBJ1-1, with 7 bases aligning to TRBD1. This CDR3 contains 15 residues. Per germline, CDR1 KGHSH and CDR2 LQKENI. Trimming removed 4 bases from V and 1 base from J; junction bases left unmatched: 6. CDR3 bases: TGTGCCAGCTCACGAAACGACAGGGCGAACACTGAAGCTTTCTTT. Translating it yields CASSRNDRANTEAFF.

The chain joins TRBV6-1 to TRBJ1-2; D gene unclear. CDR3 length equals 14 residues. Germline CDR1 MNHNS, CDR2 SASEGT. V lost 1 base, J lost 4 bases, and 10 bases lay in between. CDR3 in amino acids: CASSEDSPLYGYTF. The CDR3 DNA is TGTGCCAGCAGTGAAGACAGTCCACTCTATGGCTACACCTTC.

This sequence joins TRBV7-9 and TRBJ2-5, with D uncertain. Trimming removed 2 bases at V and 1 base at J, with 14 bases between. The CDR3 sequence is 16 residues long. Looked up from germline, CDR1 is SEHNR and CDR2 is FQNEAQ (reference sequence). The CDR3 is CASSLMPQTIQETQYF. DNA of the CDR3: TGTGCCAGCAGCTTAATGCCCCAAACAATCCAAGAGACCCAGTACTTC.

This chain connects TRBV10-2 to TRBJ2-1, with a weak D call TRBD1 (6 bases). Looked up from germline, CDR1 is WSHSY and CDR2 is SAAADI. The CDR3 is 15 residues long. Trimming cost V 6 bases and J 8 bases, with 20 bases left between them. The CDR3 is CASSRAGTHMDEQFF. As DNA, the CDR3 is TGCGCCAGCAGCCGGGCCGGGACACACATGGATGAGCAGTTCTTC.

The CDR3 DNA reads as TGCGCCAGCAGCCTAAGCCGTCAGGCGAACTATGGCTACACCTTC. This sequence encodes CASSLSRQANYGYTF. The V gene is TRBV4-3, the J gene TRBJ1-2; D unclear. The CDR3 totals 15 residues. Germline V lookup: CDR1 LGHNA, CDR2 YSLEER. V was pared by 4 bases and J by 2 bases, with 14 bases between.

V gene TRBV4-3 combines with J gene TRBJ1-1; TRBD1 matches 7 bases. Germline V lookup: CDR1 LGHNA, CDR2 YSLEER. CDR3 length: 20 amino acids. Trimming took 0 bases from V and 0 from J; bases not matched to a gene: 16. This chain's CDR3 is CASSQDPQGQTVGLNTEAFF. Here the CDR3 DNA reads TGCGCCAGCAGCCAAGATCCTCAGGGACAGACCGTCGGGTTGAACACTGAAGCTTTCTTT.

The chain links TRBV6-6 to TRBJ1-5, with D perhaps matching TRBD1 (5 bases). This CDR3 has 12 amino acids. The germline V gene has CDR1 MNHNY and CDR2 SVGAGI (reference sequence). CDR3 in DNA: TGTGTATGCGGGGGTAGCAATCAGCCCCAGCATTTT. Its protein product is CVCGGSNQPQHF.